The clone carrying this T cell receptor (beta chain) showed up many times. The antigen is undetermined. Compared with germline, one end of the junction differs, possibly owing to a read error. Each sample gave at least 7 million isolated PBMCs. The amount of total RNA extracted per sample was at least 5.5 micrograms. Germline V gene data show CDR1 as MNHEY and CDR2 as SVGAGI. CDR3 length: 14 amino acids. Combining a sample-barcoded 5' primer with a J-beta primer mix, a second PCR ran for roughly 7 to 12 cycles. A single record per CDR3 protein comes from TCRdb applying MiXCR to the 5' RACE reads. The sample includes 650,000 to 800,000 distinct CDR3 sequences, under 65% seen only once; the top ten take approximately 15%. These data originate in a study of blood T cells in healthy people across ages. Study results and caveats: Naive and antigen-experienced cells were not separated, limiting conclusive comparison. Naive T cell percentage strongly correlated with TCR beta diversity.

This chain links TRBV6-5 with TRBJ1-1, with 7 bases identical to TRBD1. Specimen: blood. This receptor was taken from an elderly woman in good health. The CDR3 protein is CASTYTGESTEAFF. The DNA of the CDR3 is TGTGCCAGCACTTACACAGGGGAGAGCACTGAAGCTTTCTTT.